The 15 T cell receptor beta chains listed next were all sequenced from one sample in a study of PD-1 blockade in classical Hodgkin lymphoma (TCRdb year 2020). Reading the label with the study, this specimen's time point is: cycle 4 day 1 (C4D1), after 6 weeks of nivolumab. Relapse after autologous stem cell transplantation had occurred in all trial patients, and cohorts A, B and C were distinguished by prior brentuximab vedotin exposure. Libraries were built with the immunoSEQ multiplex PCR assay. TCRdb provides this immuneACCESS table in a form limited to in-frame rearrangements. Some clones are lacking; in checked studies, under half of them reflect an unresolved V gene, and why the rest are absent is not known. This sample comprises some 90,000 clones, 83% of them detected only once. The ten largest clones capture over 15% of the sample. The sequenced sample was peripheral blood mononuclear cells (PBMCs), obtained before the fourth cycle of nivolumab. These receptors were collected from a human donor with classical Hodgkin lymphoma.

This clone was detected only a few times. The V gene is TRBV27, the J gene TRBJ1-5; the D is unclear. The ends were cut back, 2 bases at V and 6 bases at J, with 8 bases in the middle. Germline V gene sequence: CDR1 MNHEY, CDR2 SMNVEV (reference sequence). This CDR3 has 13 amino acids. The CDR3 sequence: CASSLRRSQPQHF. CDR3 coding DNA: TGTGCCAGCAGTTTAAGGCGTAGTCAGCCCCAGCATTTT.

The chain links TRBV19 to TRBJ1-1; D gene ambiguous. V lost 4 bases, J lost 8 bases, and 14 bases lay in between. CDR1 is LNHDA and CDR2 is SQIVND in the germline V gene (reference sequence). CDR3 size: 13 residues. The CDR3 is CASSTGEGREAFF. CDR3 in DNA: TGTGCCAGTAGTACGGGCGAGGGCAGAGAAGCTTTCTTT.

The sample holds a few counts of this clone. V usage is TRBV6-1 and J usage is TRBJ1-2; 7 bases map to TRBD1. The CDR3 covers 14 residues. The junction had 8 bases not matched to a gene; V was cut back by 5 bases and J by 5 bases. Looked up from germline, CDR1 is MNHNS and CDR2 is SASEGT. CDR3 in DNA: TGTGCCAGCAGTCGAGACAGGGCTGGGTATGGCTACACCTTC. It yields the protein CASSRDRAGYGYTF.

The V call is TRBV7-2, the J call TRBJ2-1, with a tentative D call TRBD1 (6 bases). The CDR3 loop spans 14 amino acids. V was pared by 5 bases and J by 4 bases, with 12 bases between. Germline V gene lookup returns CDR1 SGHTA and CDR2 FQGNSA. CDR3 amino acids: CASSLRTAYNEQFF. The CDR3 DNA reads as TGTGCCAGCAGCCTCCGGACAGCTTACAATGAGCAGTTCTTC.

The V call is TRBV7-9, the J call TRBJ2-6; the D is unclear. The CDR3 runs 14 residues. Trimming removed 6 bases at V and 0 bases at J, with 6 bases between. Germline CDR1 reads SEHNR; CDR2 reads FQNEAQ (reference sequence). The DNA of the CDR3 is TGTGCCAGCAGTGAAAGCTCTGGGGCCAACGTCCTGACTTTC. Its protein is CASSESSGANVLTF.

The chain's CDR3 is CASSTGLIYEQYF. In DNA, the CDR3 is TGTGCCAGCAGCACGGGACTTATCTACGAGCAGTACTTC. The chain links TRBV11-2 to TRBJ2-7; D is possibly TRBD2 (6 bases). The CDR3 is 13 residues long. Trimming took 5 bases from V and 3 from J, leaving 11 bases between them. Germline V gene lookup returns CDR1 SGHAT and CDR2 FQNNGV.

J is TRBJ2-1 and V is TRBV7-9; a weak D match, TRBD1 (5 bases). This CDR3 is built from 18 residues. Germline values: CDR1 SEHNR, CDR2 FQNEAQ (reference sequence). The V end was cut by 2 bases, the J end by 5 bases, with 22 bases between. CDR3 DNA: TGTGCCAGCAGCTTACCCTACAGGAGCCTAGGAGCTAACAATGAGCAGTTCTTC. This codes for CASSLPYRSLGANNEQFF.

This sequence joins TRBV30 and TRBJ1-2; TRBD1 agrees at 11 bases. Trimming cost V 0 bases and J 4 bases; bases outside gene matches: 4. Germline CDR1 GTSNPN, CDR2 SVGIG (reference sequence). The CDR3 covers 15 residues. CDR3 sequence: CAWSVGQGAFYGYTF. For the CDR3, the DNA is TGTGCCTGGAGTGTAGGACAGGGGGCGTTCTATGGCTACACCTTC.

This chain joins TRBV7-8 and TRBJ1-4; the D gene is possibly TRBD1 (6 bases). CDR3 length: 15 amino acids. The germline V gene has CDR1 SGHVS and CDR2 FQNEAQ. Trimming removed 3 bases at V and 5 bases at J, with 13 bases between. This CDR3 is CASSFEGGSNEKLFF. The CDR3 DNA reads TGTGCCAGCAGCTTCGAGGGGGGCTCGAATGAAAAACTGTTTTTT.

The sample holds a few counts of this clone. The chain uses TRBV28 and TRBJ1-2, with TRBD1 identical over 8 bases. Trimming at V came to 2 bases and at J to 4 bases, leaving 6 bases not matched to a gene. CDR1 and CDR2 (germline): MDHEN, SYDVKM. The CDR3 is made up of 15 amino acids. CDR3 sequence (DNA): TGTGCCAGCAGTTTAGCCGGGACAGGAAGCTATGGCTACACCTTC. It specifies CASSLAGTGSYGYTF.

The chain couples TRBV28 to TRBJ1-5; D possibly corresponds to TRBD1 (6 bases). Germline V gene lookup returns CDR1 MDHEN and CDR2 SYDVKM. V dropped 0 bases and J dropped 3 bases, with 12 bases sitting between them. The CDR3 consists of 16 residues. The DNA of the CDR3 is TGTGCCAGCAGTTTATGGTCAGGGGTATACAATCAGCCCCAGCATTTT. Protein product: CASSLWSGVYNQPQHF.

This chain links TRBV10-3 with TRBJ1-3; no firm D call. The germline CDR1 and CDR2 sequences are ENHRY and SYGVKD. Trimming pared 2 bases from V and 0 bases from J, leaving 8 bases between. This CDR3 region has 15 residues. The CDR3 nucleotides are TGTGCCATCAGTGAGAGGGTTACCTCTGGAAACACCATATATTTT. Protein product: CAISERVTSGNTIYF.

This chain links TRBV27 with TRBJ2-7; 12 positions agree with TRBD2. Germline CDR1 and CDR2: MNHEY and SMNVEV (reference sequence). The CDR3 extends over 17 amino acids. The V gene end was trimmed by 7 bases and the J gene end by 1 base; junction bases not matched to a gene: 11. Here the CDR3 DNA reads TGTGCCAGCACCGGTCTGGGGCTAGCGGGAGGGTCCTACGAGCAGTACTTC. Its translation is CASTGLGLAGGSYEQYF.

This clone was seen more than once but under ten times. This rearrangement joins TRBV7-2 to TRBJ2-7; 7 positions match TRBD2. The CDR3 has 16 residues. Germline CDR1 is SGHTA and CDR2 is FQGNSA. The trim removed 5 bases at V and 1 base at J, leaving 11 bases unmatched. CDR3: CASSVILGGRSYEQYF. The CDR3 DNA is TGTGCCAGCAGCGTTATTCTTGGCGGGAGATCCTACGAGCAGTACTTC.

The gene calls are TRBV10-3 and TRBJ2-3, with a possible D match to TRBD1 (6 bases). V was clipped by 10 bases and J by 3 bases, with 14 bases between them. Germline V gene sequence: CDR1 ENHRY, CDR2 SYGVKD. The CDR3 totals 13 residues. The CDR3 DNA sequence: TGTGCCACCAATGAGGGGGTTACAGATACGCAGTATTTT. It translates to CATNEGVTDTQYF.